The 2 T cell receptor beta chains in this list originate from one sample, sequenced in a study of blood T cell repertoires in COVID-19. Profiled with immunoSEQ multiplex PCR; TCRdb holds only in-frame clones, not every one. The data contain some 56,000 clones, approximately 80% of them singletons. Material for sequencing was peripheral blood. These receptors all come from a woman of 80 years or more with acute or convalescent COVID-19.

The rearrangement joins TRBV5-6 to TRBJ1-2; 9 bases match TRBD1. CDR3 size: 19 residues. After removal of 3 bases from V and 0 bases from J, the junction contained 15 bases not matched to a gene. The V gene's germline CDR1 is SGHDT and CDR2 YYEEEE. The CDR3 is CASSSTRDRVVEANYGYTF. CDR3 sequence (DNA): TGTGCCAGCAGCTCGACCCGGGACAGGGTGGTCGAGGCTAACTATGGCTACACCTTC.

The gene calls are TRBV10-3 and TRBJ1-2; 7 bases agree with TRBD1. The V segment lost 10 bases and the J segment 6 bases; nucleotides outside the gene matches: 8. Germline loops: CDR1 ENHRY, CDR2 SYGVKD. This CDR3 is built from 12 residues. The CDR3 spells CATTGVGDGYTF. As DNA, the CDR3 is TGTGCCACCACAGGGGTAGGCGATGGCTACACCTTC.